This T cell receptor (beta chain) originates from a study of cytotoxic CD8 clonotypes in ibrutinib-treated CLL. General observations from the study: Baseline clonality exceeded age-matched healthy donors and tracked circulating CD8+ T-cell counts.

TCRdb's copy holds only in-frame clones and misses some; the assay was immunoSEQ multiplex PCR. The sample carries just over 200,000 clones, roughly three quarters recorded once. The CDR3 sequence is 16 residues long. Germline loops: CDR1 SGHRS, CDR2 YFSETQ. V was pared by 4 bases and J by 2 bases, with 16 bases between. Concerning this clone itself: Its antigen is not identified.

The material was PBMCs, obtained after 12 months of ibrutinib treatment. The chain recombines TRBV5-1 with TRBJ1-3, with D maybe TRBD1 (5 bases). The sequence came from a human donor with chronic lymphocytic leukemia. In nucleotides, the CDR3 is TGCGCCAGCAGCAGCGGACACACCGGGCCTGGAAACACCATATATTTT. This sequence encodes CASSSGHTGPGNTIYF.